A selection of T cell receptor beta chains follows, all from one sample in a study of cytomegalovirus exposure and HLA in healthy donors. Assay used: immunoSEQ multiplex PCR; TCRdb lists only in-frame clones, some missing. The top ten hold 3% to 4.5% of the sample, which has roughly 200,000 clones, over 65% seen once. The sample comprised PBMCs. Receptor source: a woman aged 55 to 70 in good health and CMV-seropositive. CDR3s include the opening cysteine and the closing phenylalanine or tryptophan. The D gene is left open where the match is weak. The listing skips clone size in some rows; elsewhere it reads once, few, many or a size class.

clone_size	d_call	v_call	j_call	cdr3_aa	cdr3_nt
NA	NA	TRBV7-6	TRBJ2-5	CASSLGAGNQETQYF	TGTGCCAGCAGCTTAGGGGCGGGCAACCAAGAGACCCAGTACTTC
NA	TRBD1	TRBV5-5	TRBJ1-1	CASSLAGTVEAFF	TGTGCCAGCAGCTTGGCCGGGACAGTTGAAGCTTTCTTT
NA	NA	TRBV28	TRBJ2-7	CASSWAAYSYEQYF	TGTGCCAGCAGTTGGGCCGCTTACTCCTACGAGCAGTACTTC
NA	NA	TRBV10-3	TRBJ2-6	CAIKNSAGAGANGLTF	TGTGCCATCAAAAACTCGGCAGGGGCTGGGGCCAACGGCCTGACTTTC
once	NA	TRBV30	TRBJ2-5	CAWRDYQETQYF	TGTGCCTGGAGGGACTACCAAGAGACCCAGTACTTC
NA	TRBD2	TRBV5-4	TRBJ2-3	CASSMTSGGAWEYF	TGTGCCAGCAGCATGACTAGCGGGGGGGCCTGGGAGTATTTT
NA	TRBD1	TRBV27	TRBJ2-7	CASMGTGRSYEQYF	TGTGCCAGCATGGGGACAGGGCGCTCCTACGAGCAGTACTTC
NA	TRBD1	TRBV29-1	TRBJ2-5	CSVTGAEGEQYF	TGCAGCGTGACAGGGGCGGAGGGGGAGCAGTACTTC
NA	TRBD2	TRBV18	TRBJ2-3	CASSPGGRIGDTQYF	TGTGCCAGCTCACCGGGCGGGAGGATAGGAGATACGCAGTATTTT
NA	NA	TRBV5-1	TRBJ2-7	CASSLEMGLSYEQYF	TGCGCCAGCAGCTTGGAGATGGGCCTATCCTACGAGCAGTACTTC
once	TRBD1	TRBV7-7	TRBJ1-3	CASSLGQGDTIYF	TGTGCCAGCAGCTTGGGACAGGGCGACACCATATATTTT
few	TRBD1	TRBV5-4	TRBJ1-2	CASSQGQVYSNYGYTF	TGTGCCAGCAGCCAGGGACAGGTCTATTCTAACTATGGCTACACCTTC
NA	TRBD1	TRBV7-2	TRBJ1-1	CASSSGQGVRAFF	TGTGCCAGCAGCTCGGGACAGGGGGTACGGGCTTTCTTT
NA	NA	TRBV7-3	TRBJ2-1	CASSSQYSNEQFF	TGTGCCAGCAGCTCCCAATACAGCAATGAGCAGTTCTTC
NA	NA	TRBV19	TRBJ1-4	CASTRGISTNEKLFF	TGTGCCAGTACCCGAGGGATTTCAACTAATGAAAAACTGTTTTTT
NA	TRBD1	TRBV28	TRBJ2-7	CASSYRGDEQYF	TGTGCCAGCAGTTACAGGGGGGACGAGCAGTACTTC